This T cell receptor beta chain came from a study of identical twins. Study observations and caveats: Twins shared beta out-of-frame sequences in excess, but this excess was weaker. The study reached conclusions through statistical analysis that was cross-sectional, not following the same donors. Memory repertoires showed no such pattern, whereas abundant cord blood beta clonotypes carried fewer insertions.

The cDNA had a unique molecular identifier and a template-switch universal primer site. TCRdb passed the 5' RACE reads through MiXCR, listing each CDR3 protein once. The table records fewer than 450,000 distinct CDR3 sequences, roughly 9% of them present only once. For this clonotype: Its matching antigen is unknown.

Per the germline V gene, CDR1 is GTSNPN and CDR2 is SVGIG (reference sequence). The CDR3 loop spans 14 amino acids. Trimming took off 1 base at V and 0 bases at J, with 10 bases between the two ends. The rearrangement links TRBV30 to TRBJ2-7; no firm D call. The sample was naive T cells sorted from blood. This TCR derives from a woman in her fifties or sixties in good health. CDR3 in DNA: TGTGCCTGGAGTGAGGACCCTCTCTCCTACGAGCAGTACTTC. Protein: CAWSEDPLSYEQYF.